This T cell receptor beta chain was found in a study of blood T cells in healthy people across ages. Study-level findings and limits: The study found TCR beta diversity correlated strongly with naive T cell percentage. A greater number of naive CD4+ cells and higher diversity distinguished long-lived donors from aged donors.

To note about this clonotype: Its antigen is not identified.

Primed by a sample-barcoded 5' primer and a J-beta primer mix, a second PCR proceeded for about 6 to 11 cycles. The template-switch adaptor, which had 12 random nucleotides, put a tag on each cDNA molecule. TCRdb fed the 5' RACE reads into MiXCR, producing one record per CDR3 protein. The sample contains over a million distinct CDR3 sequences, roughly 59% of which appear only once. The CDR3 spans 14 residues. CDR1 and CDR2 from the germline V gene are SEHNR and FQNEAQ (reference sequence). The V and J ends lost 1 base and 4 bases respectively, with 10 bases between them. J is TRBJ2-5 and V is TRBV7-9; D gene ambiguous. The receptor was isolated from a man aged 18 to 29 in good health. Material for sequencing was blood. The CDR3 is CASSLVGERETQYF. CDR3 bases: TGTGCCAGCAGCTTAGTCGGAGAGAGAGAGACCCAGTACTTC. The whole variable domain, remainder taken from reference TRBV7-9 and TRBJ2-5, is DTGVSQNPRHKITKRGQNVTFRCDPISEHNRLYWYRQTLGQGPEFLTYFQNEAQLEKSRLLSDRFSAERPKGSFSTLEIQRTEQGDSAMYLCASSLVGERETQYFGPGTRLLVL.